This record concerns one TCR beta chain sequence. Its target antigen remains unknown. Base quality data are lacking; no much larger clone is found one base away. The sample contains more than one DNA sequence encoding this CDR3. Including the terminal cysteine and phenylalanine, the CDR3 comprises 13 residues. The sequence is cut down to CDR3 DNA, 39 bases in frame from base 1. As encoded in the germline V gene, CDR1 is MDHEN while CDR2 is SYDVKM. V ends up 6 bases short and J 2 bases short, with an unmatched junction base count of 3. Samples from volunteer blood donors who had recovered from COVID-19 were contributed by a second Seattle source. Each collaborating institution followed its own protocols to collect whole blood in K2EDTA tubes. For TCRbeta analysis, collaborators shipped samples as frozen whole blood, isolated PBMCs, or DNA extracted from either of those sample types. TCRbeta CDR3 regions were amplified from genomic DNA using the immunoSEQ Assay, a bias-controlled multiplex PCR. The authors' analysis ran thus. Within the assay, amplification of reference gene primers was used to estimate how many nucleated cells each sample contained. To quantify the absolute abundance of each unique TCRbeta CDR3 rearrangement, sequence reads were collapsed and filtered. For each sample, productive Simpson clonality was calculated by taking the square root of Simpson's diversity index across productive rearrangements. Not all clones reach the TCRdb copy of this immuneACCESS table, which keeps in-frame sequences only. Checked studies attribute under half of the gap to unresolved V genes and leave the rest unexplained. The V and J calls and the clone size are those of that table, but D and trimming were determined from the DNA. This sample has 110,000 or so clones in its table, and 80% to 90% of those were observed once. The leading ten clones occupy about 7.4% of the sample.

This entry comes from a study of blood T cell repertoires in COVID-19 (TCRdb year 2020). Regarding the complete study: Collaborator samples came from the United States, Italy and Spain and covered acute and convalescent phases of COVID-19. The samples were drawn from the first 160 participants of the ongoing ImmuneRACE study and from about 1,200 subjects provided by 6 global collaborators. A de-identified subject ID, COVID-19 status, age in years and sex were almost always included in the sample metadata. The prospective study material was composed of cDNA or gDNA derived from T cells, B-cell-depleted T cells, or PBMCs. Subjects who had been exposed to COVID-19, were actively infected with it, or had recovered from it provided the deeply sampled blood TCRbeta repertoires that made up the dataset. The repertoires were released in a freely available public database meant as a resource for research on the immune response to SARS-CoV-2. Where HLA class I and class II types were available, the types were taken from metadata supplied by the sample provider, not from assay-based typing. Beyond this particular receptor, the publication reports: How much clinical and demographic metadata was included differed by source and by participant, and the metadata was provided uncurated.

The V and J segments used are TRBV28 and TRBJ2-7, with 8 junctional bases fitting TRBD1. This TCR was sampled from a man between 65 and 85 years old who had recovered from COVID-19. Source material: peripheral blood. The CDR3 here reads CASRRTGPYEQYF. The nucleotide sequence is TGTGCCAGCAGGCGGACAGGGCCCTACGAGCAGTACTTC.